This TCR beta chain was sequenced for a study of blood T cell repertoires in COVID-19. Sequencing used immunoSEQ multiplex PCR; TCRdb keeps in-frame clones, though not all of them. Among under 400,000 clones, roughly 88% were seen once, and the ten largest hold less than 3.5%. Specimen: peripheral blood. This clonotype originated in a woman in her 30s with COVID-19, enrolled during active disease.

Here the CDR3 reads CAWSDREKGYTF. The CDR3, as DNA: TGTGCCTGGAGTGACAGGGAGAAGGGCTACACCTTC. The V gene is TRBV30, the J gene TRBJ1-2, with D possibly TRBD1 on 6 matching bases. CDR1 is GTSNPN, CDR2 SVGIG, per germline (reference sequence). V lost 1 base and J lost 8, with 11 bases in between. The CDR3 totals 12 residues.